The next 14 T cell receptor beta chains were all read from a single sample in a study of CD8+ T cells in alopecia areata. The treatment: oral pan-JAK inhibitor, 5-10 mg twice daily. RNA was isolated and reverse transcribed to cDNA, the sequencing template. Sequencing was performed with immunoSEQ multiplex PCR; in TCRdb, only in-frame clones are kept and a portion is missing. The table shows about 250,000 clones, with 60% occurring only once. The sequencing used CD4+ T cells sorted from blood, collected at approximately week 51, from a patient treated with tofacitinib. These receptors were taken from a human donor with alopecia areata.

CDR3 loop: CAWSGIRYNQPQHF. The CDR3 DNA reads as TGTGCCTGGAGTGGCATACGATACAATCAGCCCCAGCATTTT. The chain links TRBV30 to TRBJ1-5; D is uncertain. Germline lookup yields CDR1 GTSNPN and CDR2 SVGIG (reference sequence). This CDR3 is 14 amino acids long. V shed 1 base and J shed 3 bases, with 10 bases lying between them.

This chain uses TRBV4-2 with TRBJ2-2; D possibly corresponds to TRBD1 (6 bases). The V end lost 2 bases, the J end lost 0 bases, and 7 bases lay between the germline ends. CDR1 and CDR2 from the germline V gene are LGHNA and YNFKEQ. The CDR3 sequence is 15 residues long. The CDR3 DNA is TGTGCCAGCAGCCAACCAGGGGCGAACACCGGGGAGCTGTTTTTT. It is translated as CASSQPGANTGELFF.

This clone was detected a few times. This chain connects TRBV14 to TRBJ1-2, with TRBD1 as a possible D gene (5 bases). The CDR3 covers 14 residues. The germline V gene encodes CDR1 SGHDN and CDR2 FVKESK. V was clipped by 2 bases and J by 8 bases, with 15 bases between them. This CDR3 is CASSQSRVVLGYTF. The CDR3 nucleotides read TGTGCCAGCAGCCAAAGCAGGGTTGTCTTAGGCTACACCTTC.

The chain combines TRBV2 with TRBJ2-6; D unresolved. This CDR3 comprises 15 residues. Germline V gives CDR1 SNHLY, CDR2 FYNNEI. The V and J ends lost 6 bases and 1 base respectively, with 10 bases between them. As DNA, the CDR3 is TGTGCCAGCAGATTGACTCCTTCTGGGGCCAACGTCCTGACTTTC. Protein sequence: CASRLTPSGANVLTF.

Relative to its sample, this clone is medium-sized. V usage is TRBV28 and J usage is TRBJ2-3; TRBD2 is a possible D gene (5 bases). CDR1 and CDR2 from the germline V gene are MDHEN and SYDVKM. The CDR3 runs to 15 residues. Trimming stripped 6 bases from V and 1 base from J, with 14 bases between. The CDR3: CASSLPGVGTDTQYF. CDR3 DNA sequence: TGTGCCAGCAGCTTGCCCGGGGTGGGCACAGATACGCAGTATTTT.

This clone was detected a few times. The chain is built from TRBV4-3 and TRBJ2-3; D tentatively reads TRBD1 or TRBD2 (6 bases each). The germline CDR1 and CDR2 sequences are LGHNA and YSLEER. V lost 4 bases and J lost 5, with 16 bases in between. The CDR3 loop spans 15 amino acids. CDR3 DNA: TGCGCCAGCAGCCCTCGGGGGCTGGTAGGAGATACGCAGTATTTT. This encodes CASSPRGLVGDTQYF.

This clone was counted only a few times. The genes are TRBV7-9 and TRBJ1-2; 9 nucleotides agree with TRBD1. The CDR3 runs 14 residues. V shed 5 bases and J 7 bases; nucleotides not matched to a gene: 8. Germline CDR1 reads SEHNR; CDR2 reads FQNEAQ (reference sequence). CDR3 DNA: TGTGCCAGCAGCACCACACAGGGGGCCCGTGGCTACACCTTC. Protein sequence: CASSTTQGARGYTF. Filled out from reference TRBV7-9 and TRBJ1-2, the complete variable domain reads DTGVSQNPRHKITKRGQNVTFRCDPISEHNRLYWYRQTLGQGPEFLTYFQNEAQLEKSRLLSDRFSAERPKGSFSTLEIQRTEQGDSAMYLCASSTTQGARGYTFGSGTRLTVV.

This clone was seen a few times. CDR3 coding DNA: TGTGCCAGCTCACCTACCCAAGAGGGGAACACTGAAGCTTTCTTT. It encodes CASSPTQEGNTEAFF. The rearrangement joins TRBV18 to TRBJ1-1; D unresolved. The germline V and J ends were trimmed by 3 bases and 1 base, with 12 bases remaining between them. The germline V gene has CDR1 KGHSH and CDR2 LQKENI. This CDR3 is 15 amino acids long.

The chain uses TRBV30 and TRBJ2-1; a possible D gene is TRBD2 (6 bases). Germline values: CDR1 GTSNPN, CDR2 SVGIG (reference sequence). Deletions cut 0 bases from V and 4 bases from J, with 16 bases between. The CDR3 runs to 16 residues. CDR3 coding DNA: TGTGCCTGGAGTGTACGAGGCGGGGTCGGGTACAATGAGCAGTTCTTC. Translating it yields CAWSVRGGVGYNEQFF.

This chain connects TRBV30 to TRBJ1-5; D may be TRBD1 (5 bases). V was trimmed by 2 bases and J by 5 bases, leaving 13 bases between them. CDR3 length equals 14 residues. The germline V gene encodes CDR1 GTSNPN and CDR2 SVGIG (reference sequence). CDR3 DNA sequence: TGTGCCTGGAGTACATCCTCAGGGTATCAGCCCCAGCATTTT. It specifies CAWSTSSGYQPQHF.

This clone appeared a few times. The V call is TRBV7-2, the J call TRBJ2-7; D remains unclear. The V end was cut by 2 bases, the J end by 2 bases, with 7 bases between. Germline CDR1 and CDR2: SGHTA and FQGNSA. This CDR3 has 13 amino acids. The CDR3 sequence: CASSLRTPYEQYF. The CDR3 DNA reads as TGTGCCAGCAGCTTAAGAACGCCCTACGAGCAGTACTTC.

This clone was recorded once. The chain links TRBV7-8 to TRBJ2-5, with 7 nucleotides matching TRBD2. Looked up from germline, CDR1 is SGHVS and CDR2 is FQNEAQ. Trimming removed 1 base from V and 4 bases from J; junction bases left unmatched: 3. This CDR3 region has 14 residues. CDR3: CASSLGTSTETQYF. In DNA form, the CDR3 reads TGTGCCAGCAGCTTAGGGACTAGTACAGAGACCCAGTACTTC.

On this clone itself: At one of its ends the junction is not consistent with the germline gene, which may arise from a read error. The gene calls are TRBV7-7 and TRBJ2-5; D assignment may be TRBD1 or TRBD2 (6 bases each). Looked up from germline, CDR1 is SSHAT and CDR2 is FNYEAQ (reference sequence). This CDR3 is built from 16 residues. The CDR3 region is CASSLVGGAGQETQYF. The CDR3 bases are TGTGCTAGCAGCTTAGTGGGGGGCGCTGGACAAGAGACCCAGTACTTC.

This chain connects TRBV30 to TRBJ1-4, with 7 bases that match TRBD1. From germline, CDR1 is GTSNPN and CDR2 SVGIG (reference sequence). The trim removed 2 bases at V and 6 bases at J, leaving 9 bases unmatched. The CDR3 contains 15 residues. The CDR3 DNA reads TGTGCCTGGAGTCCCCCCGGACAGGAGGATGAAAAACTGTTTTTT. It codes for CAWSPPGQEDEKLFF.